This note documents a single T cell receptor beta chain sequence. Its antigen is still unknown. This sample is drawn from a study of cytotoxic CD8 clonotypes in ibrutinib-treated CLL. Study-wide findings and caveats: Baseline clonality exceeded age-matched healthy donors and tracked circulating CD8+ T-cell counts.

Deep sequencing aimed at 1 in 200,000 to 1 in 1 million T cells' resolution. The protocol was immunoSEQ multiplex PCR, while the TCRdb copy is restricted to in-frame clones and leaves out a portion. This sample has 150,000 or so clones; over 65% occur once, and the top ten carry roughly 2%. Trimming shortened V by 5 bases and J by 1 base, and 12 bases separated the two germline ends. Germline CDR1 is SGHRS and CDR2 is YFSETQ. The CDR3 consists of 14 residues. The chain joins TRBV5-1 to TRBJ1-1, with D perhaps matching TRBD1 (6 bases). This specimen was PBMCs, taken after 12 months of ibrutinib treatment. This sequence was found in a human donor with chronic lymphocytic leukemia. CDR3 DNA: TGCGCCAGCAGACAGGACAGCGGGAACACTGAAGCTTTCTTT. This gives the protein CASRQDSGNTEAFF.